Below are 23 T cell receptor beta chains sequenced from a single sample in a study of T-cell memory formation after mild COVID-19. TCRdb fed the 5' RACE reads into MiXCR, producing one record per CDR3 protein. Among about 84,000 distinct CDR3 sequences listed, roughly 14% were seen once. Input material: PBMCs or a T cell subset sorted from them (not recorded which). The receptors derive from an adult woman who had mild COVID-19 (a few samples of this study predate the infection). Cell type and time point are not known.

This clonotype occurred a few times. The chain recombines TRBV4-3 with TRBJ2-2; no clear D. Trimming shortened V by 2 bases and J by 0 bases, and 13 bases separated the two germline ends. Per germline, CDR1 LGHNA and CDR2 YSLEER. This CDR3 spans 17 amino acids. The CDR3 is CASSQPPIGANTGELFF. The CDR3 bases are TGCGCCAGCAGCCAACCCCCGATAGGCGCGAACACCGGGGAGCTGTTTTTT.

This chain connects TRBV29-1 to TRBJ2-1, with a possible D match to TRBD2 (6 bases). This CDR3 has 16 amino acids. CDR1 is SQVTM, CDR2 ANQGSEA, per germline. The ends were cut back, 4 bases at V and 0 bases at J, with 16 bases in the middle. CDR3 sequence: CSVVILGLSSYNEQFF. For the CDR3, the DNA is TGCAGCGTTGTGATCTTGGGACTCTCCTCCTACAATGAGCAGTTCTTC.

The rearrangement uses TRBV7-3 and TRBJ2-7; 12 nucleotides line up with TRBD1. The germline V gene has CDR1 SGHTA and CDR2 FQGTGA. CDR3 size: 14 residues. V was clipped by 6 bases and J by 6 bases; unmatched bases: 6. The CDR3 reads CASSSGTGGSEQYF. CDR3 bases: TGTGCCAGCAGTTCCGGGACAGGGGGCTCCGAGCAGTACTTC.

The rearrangement joins TRBV29-1 to TRBJ2-7, with no clear D. The CDR3 runs to 11 residues. V shed 4 bases and J shed 3 bases, with 7 bases lying between them. The germline V gene encodes CDR1 SQVTM and CDR2 ANQGSEA. The DNA of the CDR3 is TGCAGCGTTGTTGAGGACTACGAGCAGTACTTC. Encoded protein: CSVVEDYEQYF.

This clonotype was detected a few times. At one end, the junction sequence differs from germline, possibly due to a read error. The genes are TRBV7-9 and TRBJ2-2; tentative D call: TRBD2 (6 bases). CDR1 and CDR2 (germline): SEHNR, FQNEAQ (reference sequence). The CDR3 contains 16 residues. The CDR3 region is CASSLASAFNTGELFF. CDR3 coding DNA: TGTGCCAGCAGCCTAGCTAGCGCTTTTAACACCGGGGAGCTGTTTTTT.

This clonotype occurred a few times. The V and J genes are TRBV20-1 and TRBJ1-1; D is perhaps TRBD1 (6 bases). The CDR3 loop spans 15 amino acids. The V and J ends lost 0 bases and 5 bases respectively, with 16 bases between them. Germline V gene data show CDR1 as DFQATT and CDR2 as SNEGSKA (reference sequence). CDR3 sequence reads: CSARDAQGIGTEAFF. The CDR3 coding sequence is TGCAGTGCTAGAGATGCGCAGGGGATTGGGACTGAAGCTTTCTTT.

The chain has TRBV4-1 and TRBJ2-3, with D maybe TRBD2 (7 bases). The CDR3 is made up of 15 amino acids. Germline V gene sequence: CDR1 MGHRA, CDR2 YSYEKL. V was shortened by 0 bases and J by 7 bases, with 14 bases between the two germline ends. The CDR3: CASSQDLGGANTQYF. Written as DNA, the CDR3 is TGCGCCAGCAGCCAAGATTTGGGGGGGGCAAATACGCAGTATTTT.

The chain carries TRBV5-1 and TRBJ2-5, with 8 bases lining up with TRBD1. Per the germline V gene, CDR1 is SGHRS and CDR2 is YFSETQ. V lost 4 bases and J lost 8; bases outside the gene matches: 10. The CDR3 sequence is 14 residues long. Here the CDR3 reads CASSPLGQDVTQYF. The CDR3 DNA reads as TGCGCCAGCAGCCCCTTGGGACAGGATGTAACCCAGTACTTC.

This rearrangement joins TRBV7-9 to TRBJ1-1, with 11 bases that match TRBD1. The germline V gene encodes CDR1 SEHNR and CDR2 FQNEAQ (reference sequence). V lost 7 bases, J lost 4 bases, and 11 bases stayed unmatched. The CDR3 runs 16 residues. CDR3 nucleotides: TGTGCCAGCACCAAACCCCCGGGACAGGGGGGCACTGAAGCTTTCTTT. This translates into CASTKPPGQGGTEAFF. Combining the CDR3 with reference TRBV7-9 and TRBJ1-1 gives the whole variable domain DTGVSQNPRHKITKRGQNVTFRCDPISEHNRLYWYRQTLGQGPEFLTYFQNEAQLEKSRLLSDRFSAERPKGSFSTLEIQRTEQGDSAMYLCASTKPPGQGGTEAFFGQGTRLTVV.

The V call is TRBV27, the J call TRBJ2-1; TRBD1 might be the D (7 bases). Germline-derived CDR1 and CDR2 are MNHEY and SMNVEV (reference sequence). The CDR3 length is 14 residues. CDR3: CAVTGGGGYNEQFF. Here the CDR3 DNA reads TGTGCTGTCACTGGAGGGGGCGGCTACAATGAGCAGTTCTTC.

This clonotype came up a few times. The rearrangement uses TRBV23-1 and TRBJ2-5; D is possibly TRBD2 (6 bases). TRBV23-1 is noted as an ORF with a role that remains uncertain. The CDR3 loop spans 15 amino acids. Trimming removed 4 bases at V and 5 bases at J, with 17 bases between. CDR3 sequence (DNA): TGCGCCAGCAGTCCGACCAGACTAGTAGTGGAGACCCAGTACTTC. It translates to CASSPTRLVVETQYF.

The table lists this clonotype with a few counts. The chain carries TRBV7-9 and TRBJ2-1, with 7 bases fitting TRBD2. Germline V gene data show CDR1 as SEHNR and CDR2 as FQNEAQ (reference sequence). The CDR3 consists of 17 residues. V shed 6 bases, J shed 5 bases, and the junction held 16 bases outside the gene matches. DNA of the CDR3: TGTGCCAGCAGTCGTAGGAGAGGCGGGAGTTCGGACAATGAGCAGTTCTTC. Translated: CASSRRRGGSSDNEQFF.

There are a few counts of this clonotype. This sequence joins TRBV7-9 and TRBJ2-7, with a weak D call TRBD2 (6 bases). There are 15 residues in the CDR3. Between the trimmed V and J ends, which lost 3 bases and 0 bases, there was a span of 12 bases. CDR1 is SEHNR and CDR2 is FQNEAQ in the germline V gene (reference sequence). The CDR3 here is CASSLGRDHSYEQYF. CDR3 sequence (DNA): TGTGCCAGCAGCTTGGGGCGGGACCACTCCTACGAGCAGTACTTC.

The rearrangement joins TRBV20-1 to TRBJ2-1; TRBD2 agrees at 11 bases. This CDR3 spans 18 amino acids. V trimming: 0 bases; J trimming: 3 bases; junction bases outside the gene matches: 10. The germline gives CDR1 DFQATT, CDR2 SNEGSKA (reference sequence). The CDR3 nucleotides are TGCAGTGCTAGAGATTGGGGGCCCGGGACTAGCGGCTACAATGAGCAGTTCTTC. It is translated as CSARDWGPGTSGYNEQFF.

This clonotype was detected a few times. The CDR3: CAWSVSQLSSYEQYF. The CDR3 DNA follows: TGTGCCTGGAGTGTGAGTCAGTTGAGCTCCTACGAGCAGTACTTC. V gene TRBV30 combines with J gene TRBJ2-7; D gene unclear. This CDR3 contains 15 residues. The germline V gene has CDR1 GTSNPN and CDR2 SVGIG (reference sequence). V was pared by 0 bases and J by 0 bases, with 12 bases between.

This clonotype has just a few counts. This rearrangement joins TRBV12-3 or TRBV12-4 to TRBJ2-3, with 14 bases matching TRBD2. The CDR3 runs to 16 residues. Losses at the gene ends were 6 bases for V and 6 bases for J; bases not matched to a gene: 8. CDR3 coding DNA: TGTGCCAGCAGGGGAGGGACTAGCGGGAGCTGGGATACGCAGTATTTT. As protein: CASRGGTSGSWDTQYF.

This clonotype was seen a handful of times. CDR3 in amino acids: CASRLTGAGDGYTF. The CDR3 DNA reads as TGTGCCAGCAGACTGACAGGGGCCGGGGATGGCTACACCTTC. The chain combines TRBV6-1 with TRBJ1-2; 8 positions agree with TRBD1. Trimming took 6 bases from V and 6 from J; bases not matched to a gene: 9. This CDR3 has 14 amino acids. Germline-derived CDR1 and CDR2 are MNHNS and SASEGT.

The chain joins TRBV4-2 to TRBJ2-7; 10 nucleotides line up with TRBD1. The CDR3 is made up of 17 amino acids. V was pared by 0 bases and J by 5 bases, with 10 bases of the junction left unmatched. Germline V gene sequence: CDR1 LGHNA, CDR2 YNFKEQ. CDR3 nucleotide sequence: TGTGCCAGCAGCCAAGAATCGGCGGGGACAGGGGTGGACGAGCAGTACTTC. It translates to CASSQESAGTGVDEQYF.

The chain carries TRBV4-3 and TRBJ2-3; 9 bases align to TRBD2. The length of the CDR3 is 19 residues. Trimming at V came to 4 bases and at J to 1 base, leaving 15 bases not matched to a gene. Germline CDR1 LGHNA, CDR2 YSLEER. CDR3 DNA: TGCGCCAGCAGCCCTTTGTGGGGCGGGAGGGCCTATCGCACAGATACGCAGTATTTT. This codes for CASSPLWGGRAYRTDTQYF.

This clonotype was observed a few times. The V gene is TRBV6-5, the J gene TRBJ2-7; unclear D gene. This CDR3 is built from 15 residues. With 0 bases removed from V and 6 bases from J, the gap between germline ends came to 15 bases. The V gene's germline CDR1 is MNHEY and CDR2 SVGAGI. CDR3 loop: CASSYSKGPVGEQYF. CDR3 DNA: TGTGCCAGCAGTTACTCGAAAGGGCCAGTTGGCGAGCAGTACTTC.

The chain links TRBV20-1 to TRBJ2-7; TRBD2 is a possible D gene (5 bases). Germline V lookup: CDR1 DFQATT, CDR2 SNEGSKA (reference sequence). The CDR3 spans 14 residues. The germline V and J ends were trimmed by 2 bases and 0 bases, with 11 bases remaining between them. In DNA, the CDR3 is TGCAGTGCTAGACCCGGACTTATCTCCTACGAGCAGTACTTC. Translated, it gives CSARPGLISYEQYF.

The chain uses TRBV4-3 and TRBJ2-3; the D gene is possibly TRBD2 (5 bases). Germline V CDR1 and CDR2: LGHNA, YSLEER. The V and J ends lost 4 bases and 2 bases respectively, with 16 bases between them. The CDR3 consists of 16 residues. Written as DNA, the CDR3 is TGCGCCAGCAGCCCTGGCCTGGGAGAATACACAGATACGCAGTATTTT. It encodes CASSPGLGEYTDTQYF.

The chain couples TRBV7-8 to TRBJ2-3; a possible D gene is TRBD2 (6 bases). Trimming took off 0 bases at V and 2 bases at J, with 18 bases between the two ends. Germline CDR1 and CDR2: SGHVS and FQNEAQ. The CDR3 loop spans 18 amino acids. In DNA, the CDR3 is TGTGCCAGCAGCTTAGCGCGGGTTTTAGCGGTCACCACAGATACGCAGTATTTT. Its protein is CASSLARVLAVTTDTQYF.